These T cell receptor beta chains were read from a single sample in a study of cytomegalovirus exposure and HLA in healthy donors. Libraries were prepared by immunoSEQ multiplex PCR; TCRdb keeps only in-frame clonotypes and omits some of them. The sample records some 150,000 clones, just under 80% being singletons. The sequenced sample was PBMCs. The receptor set was obtained from a male donor in good health and CMV-seronegative. Each CDR3 is given with its conserved first and last residue. The D gene is left open where the match is weak. For some rows the clone size is stated as once, few or many, or as a class when expanded; others skip it.

j_gene: TRBJ1-6; abundance: .; d_gene: .; v_gene: TRBV15; CDR3aa: CATSSGGSPLHF; CDR3nt: TGTGCCACCAGCAGCGGAGGATCACCCCTCCACTTT
j_gene: TRBJ2-7; abundance: .; d_gene: TRBD2; v_gene: TRBV11-3; CDR3aa: CASSSLMLPGLVYEQYF; CDR3nt: TGTGCCAGCAGCTCCCTAATGCTCCCGGGACTAGTCTACGAGCAGTACTTC
j_gene: TRBJ1-1; abundance: .; d_gene: .; v_gene: TRBV2; CDR3aa: CASSPRGAPSGEAFF; CDR3nt: TGTGCCAGCAGTCCTCGGGGGGCCCCGTCGGGTGAAGCTTTCTTT
j_gene: TRBJ2-7; abundance: .; d_gene: .; v_gene: TRBV5-1; CDR3aa: CASSLAQGQPYEQYF; CDR3nt: TGCGCCAGCAGCTTGGCCCAAGGACAGCCCTACGAGCAGTACTTC
j_gene: TRBJ2-7; abundance: .; d_gene: TRBD2; v_gene: TRBV5-1; CDR3aa: CASSSLAGGGYEQYF; CDR3nt: TGCGCCAGCAGCTCACTAGCGGGGGGAGGATACGAGCAGTACTTC
j_gene: TRBJ1-2; abundance: .; d_gene: .; v_gene: TRBV4-3; CDR3aa: CASSHRINYGYTF; CDR3nt: TGCGCCAGCAGCCACAGGATTAACTATGGCTACACCTTC
j_gene: TRBJ1-1; abundance: .; d_gene: .; v_gene: TRBV2; CDR3aa: CASVTGVNTEAFF; CDR3nt: TGTGCCAGCGTCACAGGTGTTAACACTGAAGCTTTCTTT
j_gene: TRBJ2-1; abundance: .; d_gene: TRBD1; v_gene: TRBV5-4; CDR3aa: CASSGWTGDSYNEQFF; CDR3nt: TGTGCCAGCAGCGGTTGGACAGGGGACTCCTACAATGAGCAGTTCTTC
j_gene: TRBJ1-2; abundance: .; d_gene: TRBD1; v_gene: TRBV5-1; CDR3aa: CASSLTGQGASSGYTF; CDR3nt: TGCGCCAGCAGCTTGACCGGACAGGGGGCGTCTAGCGGCTACACCTTC
j_gene: TRBJ1-1; abundance: few; d_gene: .; v_gene: TRBV2; CDR3aa: CASSEKEARNTEAFF; CDR3nt: TGTGCCAGCAGCGAAAAAGAAGCACGGAACACTGAAGCTTTCTTT
j_gene: TRBJ1-4; abundance: .; d_gene: .; v_gene: TRBV4-3; CDR3aa: CASSAMEQGREKLFF; CDR3nt: TGCGCCAGCAGCGCAATGGAGCAGGGGCGGGAAAAACTGTTTTTT
j_gene: TRBJ2-4; abundance: few; d_gene: TRBD2; v_gene: TRBV4-1; CDR3aa: CASSQGLAGDGIQYF; CDR3nt: TGCGCCAGCAGCCAAGGACTAGCGGGGGATGGCATTCAGTACTTC
j_gene: TRBJ2-5; abundance: .; d_gene: .; v_gene: TRBV4-1; CDR3aa: CASSQTGDETQYF; CDR3nt: TGCGCCAGCAGCCAAACCGGGGATGAGACCCAGTACTTC
j_gene: TRBJ1-3; abundance: few; d_gene: .; v_gene: TRBV4-3; CDR3aa: CASSQEGGRGGNTIYF; CDR3nt: TGCGCCAGCAGCCAAGAAGGTGGCAGGGGAGGAAACACCATATATTTT
j_gene: TRBJ2-5; abundance: .; d_gene: TRBD2; v_gene: TRBV2; CDR3aa: CASSGGSGGQETQYF; CDR3nt: TGTGCCAGCAGCGGGGGTAGCGGGGGCCAAGAGACCCAGTACTTC
j_gene: TRBJ2-1; abundance: .; d_gene: .; v_gene: TRBV19; CDR3aa: CASSEGLSSYNEQFF; CDR3nt: TGTGCCAGTAGTGAGGGACTTAGCTCCTACAATGAGCAGTTCTTC
j_gene: TRBJ1-1; abundance: .; d_gene: .; v_gene: TRBV19; CDR3aa: CARCRRAFWNTEAFF; CDR3nt: TGTGCCAGGTGCCGCAGGGCATTTTGGAACACTGAAGCTTTCTTT
j_gene: TRBJ2-7; abundance: .; d_gene: TRBD1; v_gene: TRBV5-1; CDR3aa: CASSLQGEYEQYF; CDR3nt: TGCGCCAGCAGCCTCCAGGGGGAATACGAGCAGTACTTC
j_gene: TRBJ2-2; abundance: .; d_gene: .; v_gene: TRBV27; CDR3aa: CASRPSFQGFGELFF; CDR3nt: TGTGCCAGCAGACCCTCGTTCCAGGGCTTCGGGGAGCTGTTTTTT
j_gene: TRBJ1-2; abundance: .; d_gene: .; v_gene: TRBV29-1; CDR3aa: CSVQGGGYGYTF; CDR3nt: TGCAGCGTTCAAGGGGGAGGCTATGGCTACACCTTC
j_gene: TRBJ1-1; abundance: .; d_gene: .; v_gene: TRBV21-1; CDR3aa: CASRDRVGAFF; CDR3nt: TGTGCCAGCAGAGACAGGGTAGGAGCTTTCTTT
j_gene: TRBJ2-3; abundance: .; d_gene: .; v_gene: TRBV4-2; CDR3aa: CASSPSGDTQYF; CDR3nt: TGTGCCAGCAGCCCTAGTGGCGATACGCAGTATTTT
j_gene: TRBJ2-7; abundance: .; d_gene: .; v_gene: TRBV19; CDR3aa: CASSIEGSGSYEQYF; CDR3nt: TGTGCCAGTAGTATAGAAGGGTCGGGGTCCTACGAGCAGTACTTC
j_gene: TRBJ1-4; abundance: .; d_gene: TRBD1; v_gene: TRBV5-1; CDR3aa: CASPRQGGEKLFF; CDR3nt: TGCGCCAGCCCTAGACAGGGAGGTGAAAAACTGTTTTTT
j_gene: TRBJ2-5; abundance: once; d_gene: .; v_gene: TRBV7-8; CDR3aa: CASSLGIQETQYF; CDR3nt: TGTGCCAGCAGCTTAGGTATCCAAGAGACCCAGTACTTC
j_gene: TRBJ2-7; abundance: .; d_gene: TRBD1; v_gene: TRBV30; CDR3aa: CAWTTGGSYEQYF; CDR3nt: TGTGCCTGGACCACAGGGGGCTCATACGAGCAGTACTTC
j_gene: TRBJ1-6; abundance: .; d_gene: TRBD1; v_gene: TRBV2; CDR3aa: CASSEAGQGNSPLHF; CDR3nt: TGTGCCAGCAGTGAAGCGGGACAGGGAAATTCACCCCTCCACTTT
j_gene: TRBJ1-2; abundance: .; d_gene: .; v_gene: TRBV6-1; CDR3aa: CASSTHQDSSYGYTF; CDR3nt: TGTGCCAGCAGCACACACCAAGACAGTAGCTATGGCTACACCTTC
j_gene: TRBJ2-3; abundance: .; d_gene: .; v_gene: TRBV19; CDR3aa: CASKNQGGSTDTQYF; CDR3nt: TGTGCCAGTAAGAATCAGGGGGGAAGCACAGATACGCAGTATTTT
j_gene: TRBJ2-5; abundance: .; d_gene: TRBD2; v_gene: TRBV19; CDR3aa: CASTFGTSGQETQYF; CDR3nt: TGTGCCAGTACTTTCGGGACTAGCGGTCAAGAGACCCAGTACTTC
j_gene: TRBJ2-1; abundance: once; d_gene: TRBD2; v_gene: TRBV5-6; CDR3aa: CASSLESAGSYNEQFF; CDR3nt: TGTGCCAGCAGCTTGGAGTCAGCGGGGTCCTACAATGAGCAGTTCTTC
j_gene: TRBJ2-5; abundance: .; d_gene: .; v_gene: TRBV15; CDR3aa: CATSRGKGGETQYF; CDR3nt: TGTGCCACCAGCAGAGGGAAGGGCGGGGAGACCCAGTACTTC